The TCR beta chain under discussion was sequenced for a study of PD-L1 blockade in urothelial cancer. Study-wide context: The researchers analyzed blood 3 weeks (second dose) and 6 weeks after treatment start. Across blood samples, T cells had a median count of approximately 130,000.

Each PCR contained spiked-in synthetic TCR analog templates. TCRdb keeps only in-frame clones here, not all; method: immunoSEQ multiplex PCR. The table records more than 40,000 clones, around 87% of them present only once. Broader study findings: Tumor-linked clones in blood grew more by 3 weeks in durable-benefit patients.

In the case of this clone: What it recognizes is unknown.

The clonotype originates from a man in his sixties with urothelial cancer. Material: PBMCs, obtained around atezolizumab (anti-PD-L1) treatment.

The CDR3 is CASREQGGYTEAFF. The CDR3 region has the DNA TGTGCCAGCAGGGAACAGGGTGGTTACACTGAAGCTTTCTTT. The V gene is TRBV6-1, the J gene TRBJ1-1; possible D gene TRBD1, 6 bases. Germline assignment: CDR1 MNHNS and CDR2 SASEGT. V shed 6 bases and J shed 3 bases, with 14 bases lying between them. The CDR3 is 14 amino acids.